This record looks at one TCR beta chain sequence and its context. Its antigen remains unidentified. Only in-frame clones appear in the TCRdb table, and some are missing; sequencing was by immunoSEQ multiplex PCR. The data contain about 42,000 clones, 85% to 90% of them singletons. This record comes from a study of OX40 agonist ivuxolimab in advanced cancers. Study conclusions and caveats: There was clonal expansion of CD4+ and CD8+ blood T cells by week 6 at 0.1 to 3.0 mg/kg.

Trimming removed 10 bases from V and 2 bases from J, with 14 bases in between. CDR1 and CDR2 from the germline V gene are MNHEY and SVGAGI. This CDR3 region has 13 residues. The sample in question was CD4+ or CD8+ T cells sorted from blood, obtained in a trial of the OX40 agonist ivuxolimab. The sequence was obtained from an adult with an advanced solid tumor such as melanoma, head and neck, liver or kidney cancer. The chain joins TRBV6-5 to TRBJ1-2, with D possibly matching TRBD1 (6 bases). CDR3 DNA sequence: TGTGCCACCGAGGGGGGCGGGAACTATGGCTACACCTTC. Translating it yields CATEGGGNYGYTF.